This TCR beta chain was found in a study of blood T cell repertoires in COVID-19. Study details: Sites in the United States, Italy and Spain provided acute and convalescent COVID-19 samples. In each case, the material was cDNA or gDNA derived from T cells, B-cell-depleted T cells, or PBMCs.

Germline V gives CDR1 KGHSH, CDR2 LQKENI. V gave up 0 bases and J gave up 4 bases; unmatched junction bases: 5. CDR3 length: 15 amino acids. In the source study's methods: Reference gene primer amplification gave nucleated cell count estimates. The repertoire was sequenced with immunoSEQ multiplex PCR; TCRdb's copy has only in-frame clones and lacks some. V and J calls and clone size come straight from that table; D and trimming were deduced from the DNA. The table shows some 200,000 clones, with 70% to 85% occurring only once. The clonotype originates from a human donor with acute or convalescent COVID-19. The donor label of this sample is uncertain. The chain joins TRBV18 to TRBJ1-1; 7 positions agree with TRBD1. The specimen sequenced was peripheral blood. DNA for the CDR3: TGTGCCAGCTCACCACCGGACAGGACGGCCACTGAAGCTTTCTTT. Its translation: CASSPPDRTATEAFF.